This note documents a single T cell receptor beta chain sequence. Additional DNA sequences in this sample encode the identical CDR3. This sample was included in a study of blood T cell repertoires in COVID-19. Background on the study: Researchers got acute and convalescent COVID-19 samples from the United States, Italy and Spain. Sources were T cells, B-cell-depleted T cells, or PBMCs; the material itself was cDNA or gDNA.

This CDR3 has 12 amino acids. With 7 bases removed from V and 2 bases from J, the gap between germline ends came to 6 bases. Germline-derived CDR1 and CDR2 are SNHLY and FYNNEI. In the authors' workflow: Reference gene primer amplification yielded estimated nucleated cell counts. Repertoires were generated with immunoSEQ multiplex PCR, while TCRdb's copy carries only in-frame clones and drops some. Clone size and the V and J calls come from that table; the DNA yielded D and trimming. The table lists around 200,000 clones, about nine tenths of them singletons. The chain has TRBV2 and TRBJ1-5; possibly TRBD1 for D (6 bases). Sequencing was done on a sample of peripheral blood. This receptor was obtained from a man aged 50 to 59 with acute or convalescent COVID-19. The CDR3 spells CASNRGNQPQHF. In DNA, the CDR3 is TGTGCCAGCAACAGGGGCAATCAGCCCCAGCATTTT.